This entry lists 13 T cell receptor beta chains sequenced from one sample in a study of lymphopenia after photon versus proton radiotherapy. The table came from immunoSEQ multiplex PCR; TCRdb's copy has only in-frame clones and leaves some out. The sample records about 12,000 clones, approximately 90% being singletons. The material was peripheral blood, obtained from a patient treated with photon-based radiotherapy. All receptors derive from a man in his 60s with pancreatic cancer.

The rearrangement joins TRBV6-5 to TRBJ2-2; TRBD1 is a possible D gene (6 bases). Germline V gene sequence: CDR1 MNHEY, CDR2 SVGAGI. V was clipped by 2 bases and J by 5 bases, with 9 bases between them. CDR3 length equals 14 residues. CDR3 nucleotides: TGTGCCAGCAGTTACCCCACAGGGACCGGGGAGCTGTTTTTT. Its translation: CASSYPTGTGELFF.

The chain links TRBV6-1 to TRBJ2-7; 9 positions agree with TRBD2. CDR1 MNHNS and CDR2 SASEGT come from the germline V gene. V was pared by 6 bases and J by 5 bases, with 8 bases of the junction left unmatched. The CDR3 runs to 14 residues. The CDR3 is CASRASGGFDEQYF. The DNA of the CDR3 is TGTGCCAGCAGGGCCAGCGGGGGGTTCGACGAGCAGTACTTC.

The chain employs TRBV28 and TRBJ2-3; no definite D call. This CDR3 spans 14 amino acids. V lost 0 bases to trimming and J lost 1 base, with 5 bases between them. CDR1 is MDHEN and CDR2 is SYDVKM in the germline V gene. CDR3 residues: CASSLWGGTDTQYF. The CDR3 nucleotides read TGTGCCAGCAGTTTATGGGGTGGCACAGATACGCAGTATTTT.

CDR3 loop: CASSDWDRGRGVTEAFF. In DNA, the CDR3 is TGCGCCAGCAGCGATTGGGACAGGGGGCGCGGGGTCACTGAAGCTTTCTTT. J is TRBJ1-1 and V is TRBV5-1; 12 nucleotides match TRBD1. Germline CDR1 and CDR2: SGHRS and YFSETQ. The V segment lost 4 bases and the J segment 4 bases; nucleotides outside the gene matches: 11. The CDR3 extends over 17 amino acids. Variable domain in full (rest from reference TRBV5-1 and TRBJ1-1): KAGVTQTPRYLIKTRGQQVTLSCSPISGHRSVSWYQQTPGQGLQFLFEYFSETQRNKGNFPGRFSGRQFSNSRSEMNVSTLELGDSALYLCASSDWDRGRGVTEAFFGQGTRLTVV.

The rearrangement joins TRBV6-6 to TRBJ2-3; D is tentatively TRBD1 or TRBD2 (5 bases each). The length of the CDR3 is 15 residues. Germline lookup yields CDR1 MNHNY and CDR2 SVGAGI (reference sequence). Trimming removed 5 bases at V and 6 bases at J, with 18 bases between. Written as DNA, the CDR3 is TGTGCCAGCAGTCTCGAGGGGCAGGGAAGGGATACGCAGTATTTT. As protein: CASSLEGQGRDTQYF.

The rearrangement uses TRBV29-1 and TRBJ2-7; unclear D gene. The V gene lost 5 bases and the J gene lost 6 bases, with 8 bases spanning the gap. The germline CDR1 and CDR2 sequences are SQVTM and ANQGSEA. This CDR3 contains 10 residues. As DNA, the CDR3 is TGCAGCGTTCGTTCTGGCGAGCAGTACTTC. This translates into CSVRSGEQYF.

The chain employs TRBV7-9 and TRBJ2-3; maybe TRBD1 (6 bases). V lost 4 bases, J lost 4 bases, and 12 bases lay in between. Germline assignment: CDR1 SEHNR and CDR2 FQNEAQ (reference sequence). This CDR3 has 14 amino acids. Here the CDR3 DNA reads TGTGCCAGCAGCTCGGACAGACATGCAGATACGCAGTATTTT. Its protein is CASSSDRHADTQYF.

This rearrangement joins TRBV21-1 to TRBJ2-5; the table calls TRBD1, which could not be checked here. TRBV21-1 is marked as a pseudogene. There are 16 residues in the CDR3. DNA for the CDR3: TGTGCCAGCAGCCAGGGACAGGGGAGGCTCCAAGAGACCCAGTACTTC. Translation gives CASSQGQGRLQETQYF.

The gene calls are TRBV6-5 and TRBJ2-1, with TRBD1 matching 8 bases. The CDR3 has 16 residues. Germline CDR1 reads MNHEY; CDR2 reads SVGAGI. Unmatched junction bases numbered 7, after V lost 4 bases and J lost 2 bases. Here the CDR3 reads CASSSRTGGTYNEQFF. The CDR3 nucleotides are TGTGCCAGCAGTTCCCGAACAGGGGGGACCTACAATGAGCAGTTCTTC.

J is TRBJ2-5 and V is TRBV19; no definite D call. The CDR3 runs 13 residues. V lost 1 base, J lost 2 bases, and 5 bases lay in between. Germline values: CDR1 LNHDA, CDR2 SQIVND (reference sequence). As DNA, the CDR3 is TGTGCCAGTAGTATAGTACTACAAGAGACCCAGTACTTC. It codes for CASSIVLQETQYF.

The gene calls are TRBV10-1 and TRBJ2-3; 7 nucleotides agree with TRBD2. The CDR3 consists of 15 residues. J lost 2 bases, V lost 1 base, and 3 bases had no gene match. CDR1 is WNHNN, CDR2 SYGVQD, per germline (reference sequence). The CDR3 loop is CASSEYGDYTDTQYF. CDR3 sequence (DNA): TGCGCCAGCAGTGAGTATGGGGACTACACAGATACGCAGTATTTT.

This clone showed up just once. This chain connects TRBV6-5 to TRBJ1-5; the D gene is possibly TRBD1 (6 bases). The CDR3 is made up of 14 amino acids. The germline gives CDR1 MNHEY, CDR2 SVGAGI. Trimming removed 6 bases at V and 4 bases at J, with 13 bases between. The CDR3 coding sequence is TGTGCCAGCAGAACCACAGGGCTTAATCAGCCCCAGCATTTT. Its translation: CASRTTGLNQPQHF.

This clone was observed once. The V and J genes are TRBV19 and TRBJ2-7, with D unclear. V gave up 3 bases and J gave up 0 bases, with 12 bases separating them. CDR1 is LNHDA, CDR2 SQIVND, per germline (reference sequence). The CDR3 contains 15 residues. CDR3: CASSMGPPGSYEQYF. CDR3 bases: TGTGCCAGTAGTATGGGCCCCCCGGGCTCCTACGAGCAGTACTTC.